This T cell receptor (beta chain) is drawn from a study of beta chain features in type 1 diabetes. Since all of the isolated RNA was reverse transcribed, expressed TCRB transcripts were what got sequenced. Profiled with immunoSEQ multiplex PCR; TCRdb holds only in-frame clones, not every one. Of around 400,000 clones detected, around 15% appear once; the ten largest clones hold approximately 0.02%. Whole-study results and caveats: TCRB CDR3s were moderately but significantly shorter in Type 1 diabetes patients in all four CD4+ subsets. Here, the possible influence of HLA type (on TCRB rearrangement) remained unresolved.

Unmatched junction bases numbered 9, after V lost 1 base and J lost 7 bases. CDR1 and CDR2 from the germline V gene are GTSNPN and SVGIG (reference sequence). The CDR3 is 15 amino acids. Details on this clone: Its antigen is undetermined.

The chain combines TRBV30 with TRBJ2-5, with 10 bases aligning to TRBD2. Input material: naive CD4+ T cells from blood. The sequence derives from a woman between 18 and 30 years old in good health. CDR3 nucleotides: TGTGCCTGGAGTGGCGGACTAGCGGTACAGGGGACCCAGTACTTC. Its protein product is CAWSGGLAVQGTQYF.